This T cell receptor (beta chain) was captured in a study of cytomegalovirus exposure and HLA in healthy donors. Amplification used 60 Vbeta primers and 13 Jbeta primers. TCRdb's copy holds only in-frame clones and misses some; the assay was immunoSEQ multiplex PCR. The table records around 160,000 clones, roughly 80% of them present only once. The J segment lost 8 bases and the V segment lost 3 bases, leaving 3 bases of the junction unmatched. The CDR3 is made up of 12 amino acids. Germline V lookup: CDR1 MDHEN, CDR2 SYDVKM. Sequencing was performed on PBMCs. The gene calls are TRBV28 and TRBJ1-2; 7 bases map to TRBD1. This TCR was recovered from a man aged 35-49 years in good health and CMV-seropositive. This CDR3 is CASSLDRRGYTF. The CDR3, as DNA: TGTGCCAGCAGTTTGGACAGGAGGGGCTACACCTTC.